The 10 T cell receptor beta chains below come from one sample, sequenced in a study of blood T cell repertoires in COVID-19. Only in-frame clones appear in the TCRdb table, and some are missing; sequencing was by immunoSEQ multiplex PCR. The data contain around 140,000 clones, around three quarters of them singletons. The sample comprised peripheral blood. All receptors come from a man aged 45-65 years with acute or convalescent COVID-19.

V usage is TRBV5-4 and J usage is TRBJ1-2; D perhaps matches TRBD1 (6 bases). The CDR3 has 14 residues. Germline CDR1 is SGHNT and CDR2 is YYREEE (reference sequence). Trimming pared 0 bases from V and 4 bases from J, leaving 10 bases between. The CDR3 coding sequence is TGTGCCAGCAGCTTGGGGGCAGGGGCCTATGGCTACACCTTC. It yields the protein CASSLGAGAYGYTF.

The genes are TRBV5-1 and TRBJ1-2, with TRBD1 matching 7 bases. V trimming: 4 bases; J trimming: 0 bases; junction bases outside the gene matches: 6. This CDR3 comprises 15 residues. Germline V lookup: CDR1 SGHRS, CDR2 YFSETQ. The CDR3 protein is CASSRGTETNYGYTF. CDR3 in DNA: TGCGCCAGCAGCAGGGGGACAGAGACTAACTATGGCTACACCTTC.

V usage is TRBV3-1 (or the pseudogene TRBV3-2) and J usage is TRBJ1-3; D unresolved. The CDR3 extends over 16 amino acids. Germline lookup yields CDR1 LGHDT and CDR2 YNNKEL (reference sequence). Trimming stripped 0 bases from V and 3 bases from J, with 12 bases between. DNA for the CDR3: TGTGCCAGCAGCCAAGAGGCGAGGGCAGGTGGAAACACCATATATTTT. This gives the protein CASSQEARAGGNTIYF.

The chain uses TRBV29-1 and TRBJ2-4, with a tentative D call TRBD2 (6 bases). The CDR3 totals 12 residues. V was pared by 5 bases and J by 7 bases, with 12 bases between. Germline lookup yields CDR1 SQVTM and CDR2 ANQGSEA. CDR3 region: CSVWTGANIQYF. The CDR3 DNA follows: TGCAGCGTTTGGACGGGAGCTAACATTCAGTACTTC.

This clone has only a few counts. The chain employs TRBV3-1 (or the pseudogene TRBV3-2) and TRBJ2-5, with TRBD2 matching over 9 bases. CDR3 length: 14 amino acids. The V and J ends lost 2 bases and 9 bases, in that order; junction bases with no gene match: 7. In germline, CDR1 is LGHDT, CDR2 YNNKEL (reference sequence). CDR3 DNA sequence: TGTGCCAGCAGCCAACTAGCGGGGCCCAGGGCCCAGTACTTC. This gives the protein CASSQLAGPRAQYF.

CDR3 protein: CASSQVLAGGEDEQFF. CDR3 DNA: TGCGCCAGCAGCCAAGTACTAGCGGGGGGAGAGGATGAGCAGTTCTTC. This chain links TRBV4-1 with TRBJ2-1; 12 bases are a match to TRBD2. With 1 base clipped from V and 8 bases from J, the junction kept 6 bases outside the gene matches. The CDR3 is 16 amino acids. Germline loops: CDR1 MGHRA, CDR2 YSYEKL.

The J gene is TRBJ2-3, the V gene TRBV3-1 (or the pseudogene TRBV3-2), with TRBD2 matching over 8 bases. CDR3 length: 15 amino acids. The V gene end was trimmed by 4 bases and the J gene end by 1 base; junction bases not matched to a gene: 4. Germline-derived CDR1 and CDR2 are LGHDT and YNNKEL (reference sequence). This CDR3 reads CASSPKRGRTDTQYF. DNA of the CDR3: TGTGCCAGCAGCCCCAAGCGGGGGCGCACAGATACGCAGTATTTT.

The CDR3 DNA sequence: TGTGCCACCGGCCCAGGGGGTAAGACGAGCTATGGCTACACCTTC. Translated, it gives CATGPGGKTSYGYTF. The V and J genes are TRBV24-1 and TRBJ1-2, with 7 nucleotides matching TRBD1. Trimming took 9 bases from V and 4 from J; bases not matched to a gene: 13. CDR1 and CDR2 (germline): KGHDR, SFDVKD. CDR3 length: 15 residues.

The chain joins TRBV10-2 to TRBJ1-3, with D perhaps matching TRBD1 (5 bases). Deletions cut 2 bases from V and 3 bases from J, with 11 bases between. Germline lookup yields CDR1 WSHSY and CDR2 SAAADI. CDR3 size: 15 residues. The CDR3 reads CASSEAGYSGNTIYF. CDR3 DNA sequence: TGCGCCAGCAGTGAGGCAGGGTACAGTGGAAACACCATATATTTT.

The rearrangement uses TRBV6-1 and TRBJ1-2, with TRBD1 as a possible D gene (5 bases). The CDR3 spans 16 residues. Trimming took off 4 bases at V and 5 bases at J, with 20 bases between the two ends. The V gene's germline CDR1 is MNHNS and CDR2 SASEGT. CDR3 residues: CASSVAAVGQRYGYTF. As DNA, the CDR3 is TGTGCCAGCAGTGTGGCGGCGGTGGGGCAGAGATATGGCTACACCTTC.